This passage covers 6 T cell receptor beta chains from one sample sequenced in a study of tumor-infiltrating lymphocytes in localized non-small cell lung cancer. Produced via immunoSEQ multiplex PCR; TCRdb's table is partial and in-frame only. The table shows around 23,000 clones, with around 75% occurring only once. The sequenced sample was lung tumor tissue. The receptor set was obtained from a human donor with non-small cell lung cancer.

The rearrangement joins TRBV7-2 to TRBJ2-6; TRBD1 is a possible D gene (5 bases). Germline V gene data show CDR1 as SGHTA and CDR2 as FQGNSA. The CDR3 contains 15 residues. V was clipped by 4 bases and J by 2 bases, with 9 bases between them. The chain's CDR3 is CASSSGWAGANVLTF. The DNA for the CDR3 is TGTGCCAGCAGCTCAGGGTGGGCTGGGGCCAACGTCCTGACTTTC.

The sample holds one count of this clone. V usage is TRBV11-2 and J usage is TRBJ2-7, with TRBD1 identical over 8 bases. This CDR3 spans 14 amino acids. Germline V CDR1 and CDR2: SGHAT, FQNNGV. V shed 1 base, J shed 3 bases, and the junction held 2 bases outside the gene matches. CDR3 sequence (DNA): TGTGCCAGCAGCTTAGTCGACAGGGGCTACGAGCAGTACTTC. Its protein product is CASSLVDRGYEQYF.

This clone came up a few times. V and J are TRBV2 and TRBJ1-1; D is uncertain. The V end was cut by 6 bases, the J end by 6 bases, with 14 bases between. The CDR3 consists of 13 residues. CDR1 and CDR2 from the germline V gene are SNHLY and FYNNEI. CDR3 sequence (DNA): TGTGCCAGCAGCCGCCGACCTAACGCTGAAGCTTTCTTT. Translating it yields CASSRRPNAEAFF.

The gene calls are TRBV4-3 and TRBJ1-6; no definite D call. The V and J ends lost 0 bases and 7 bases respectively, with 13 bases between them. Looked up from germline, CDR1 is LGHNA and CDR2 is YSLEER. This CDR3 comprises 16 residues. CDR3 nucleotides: TGCGCCAGCAGCCAAGATAGTGGCGGAGGAAATTCACCCCTCCACTTT. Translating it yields CASSQDSGGGNSPLHF.

The CDR3 bases are TGCGCCAGCAGCTTAAAGTCAGGCCCTCCAGATTCACCCCTCCACTTT. It codes for CASSLKSGPPDSPLHF. This chain uses TRBV5-1 with TRBJ1-6; D ambiguous. The V gene lost 2 bases and the J gene lost 8 bases, with 17 bases spanning the gap. This CDR3 contains 16 residues. Per the germline V gene, CDR1 is SGHRS and CDR2 is YFSETQ.

DNA for the CDR3: TGCAGCGTTGGGACGTACGTTGCCCCCTATGGCTACACCTTC. The encoded protein is CSVGTYVAPYGYTF. This chain uses TRBV29-1 with TRBJ1-2; D call uncertain. CDR1 SQVTM and CDR2 ANQGSEA come from the germline V gene. The V and J ends lost 4 bases and 4 bases respectively, with 16 bases between them. This CDR3 region has 14 residues.